The TCR beta chain described here comes from a study of shared clonotypes between healthy human individuals. Study in general: The cohort had two women and three men, ages 18 to 49.

V gave up 3 bases and J gave up 4 bases, with 15 bases separating them. The CDR3 has 15 residues. CDR1 is LNHNV, CDR2 YYDKDF, per germline (reference sequence). Only in-frame clones appear in the TCRdb table, and some are missing; sequencing was by immunoSEQ multiplex PCR. This sample has some 2 million clones; 85% to 95% occur once, and the top ten carry under 0.15%. Sequencing was performed on naive CD4+ T cells sorted from blood. Described subset: CD45RA+ positively selected. The sequence came from a man aged 18 to 29 in good health. V usage is TRBV15 and J usage is TRBJ1-2, with D uncertain. The CDR3 nucleotides read TGTGCCACCAGCAGGACCCTAATAGGCGGCTATGGCTACACCTTC. Protein sequence: CATSRTLIGGYGYTF. The full variable domain, in which reference TRBV15 and TRBJ1-2 provide the parts outside the CDR3, is DAMVIQNPRYQVTQFGKPVTLSCSQTLNHNVMYWYQQKSSQAPKLLFHYYDKDFNNEADTPDNFQSRRPNTSFCFLDIRSPGLGDTAMYLCATSRTLIGGYGYTFGSGTRLTVV.